What follows is one T cell receptor (beta chain) and its context. This clone appeared once. The clone's antigen remains unknown. Base qualities are not at hand, and no much larger clone is one base apart. The method behind the library was the immunoSEQ multiplex PCR assay. A mixture of 60 forward primers for TCR Vbeta segments and 13 reverse primers for TCR Jbeta segments was used in the multiplex PCR. Amplification of the CDR3 region of rearranged TCR beta genes was performed with a multiplex PCR assay on genomic DNA. The amplified TCR beta libraries were sequenced on the Illumina HiSeq System as 87-base-pair reads. As for the original processing: A later analysis tallied roughly 78 million unique TCR beta chains across the 666 repertoires, and about 12 million of those chains were shared by two or more donors. Raw reads were error-corrected and collapsed into unique sequences with a nearest-neighbor algorithm that merged closely related sequences to remove PCR and sequencing errors. V, D and J gene segments were assigned by aligning CDR3 sequences to IMGT reference sequences. For a sequence to be retained, a match of at least six nucleotides was required to both a V gene segment and a J gene segment. Rearrangements were called productive when the CDR3 lacked stop codons and stayed in frame with V and J; all others were non-productive. CDR3 was defined by IMGT convention, running from the second conserved V-encoded cysteine to the conserved J-encoded phenylalanine. The earlier analysis of 550 to 650 of the donors excluded any sequence lacking an unambiguous match to a single V gene segment. An earlier analysis of about 600 of the donors called V segments functional above 56.7% productive rearrangements and segregating when the between-donor standard deviation exceeded 5%. A statistical classification framework was built to diagnose cytomegalovirus status from the catalog of TCR beta chain sequences. In a later analysis, V and J genes were assigned by comparing TCR nucleotide sequences against IMGT/GENE-DB human TR gene sequences. Using the TCRdist pipeline, a later analysis assigned CDR3 sequences along with most-parsimonious VDJ recombination scenarios. In a later analysis, every TCR beta chain was defined by the combination of its CDR3 amino acid sequence and its V-gene family, and reads without a unique V-gene family were dropped. A later analysis removed several hundred highly shared, low-generation-probability nucleotide sequences to deal with suspected cross-contamination and a sequencing artifact. In a later analysis, a clonal expansion index for each public chain was calculated from normalized within-repertoire ranks of inferred template counts. In a later analysis, generation probabilities were computed with a VDJ recombination model fitted to out-of-frame rearrangements, and the resulting probabilities were checked against IGoR. In a later analysis, hypergeometric tests were used to score TCR-TCR, TCR-HLA and TCR-CMV co-occurrence, with a repertoire-size bias correction applied to TCR pairs. A later analysis estimated false discovery rates by permuting HLA or CMV assignments 20 times. In a later analysis, co-occurring TCRs were grouped using DBSCAN, and TCRdist sequence similarity was added for clustering within HLA-allele-positive subsets. For co-occurrence clustering, repertoires with fewer than 30,000 or more than 120,000 public chains were excluded, along with several repertoires with anomalous nucleotide sharing. Imported from immuneACCESS, the table was reduced by TCRdb to in-frame sequences with V and J called. These copies leave out some clones; in studies compared against another copy, an unresolved V gene accounts for under half, and the cause of the remainder is not known. For V, J and clone size, that table is used; D and trimming come from the DNA. The sample table shows about 180,000 clones, and around 84% are seen once. The biggest ten clones account for 1% of the sample.

This sample is drawn from a study of cytomegalovirus exposure and HLA in healthy donors (dated by TCRdb to 2015 to 2018). A note on the overall study: In an earlier analysis of under 600 of the donors, about 260 Gb of sequence data and 117 million unique TCR beta sequences from about 190 million T cells were reported. The study combined high-throughput TCR immunosequencing, statistical association of individual TCRs with disease status, and machine learning to predict cytomegalovirus infection status. The study profiled the T cell repertoires of about 720 subjects by immunosequencing and related them to cytomegalovirus serostatus. Of the roughly 400 genotyped donors, over 70% fell in the genetic ancestry cluster associated with self-reported Caucasian donors. The study aimed to test whether signatures of past pathogen exposure could be identified by cataloging public T cell receptors. All discovery cohort repertoires had been generated on a single sequencing platform. HLA typing included class I and class II loci at four-digit resolution. The later analysis used no new phenotypic data to find candidate immune exposures, relying instead on TCR beta sequences and their occurrence across donors. A later genetic analysis used genome-wide SNP genotypes for about 60% of the roughly 670 donors, treating that subset as a discovery cohort. The number of typed donors differed by locus: roughly 629-630 for A, B, C, DRB1 and DQB1; about 520 for DQA1; approximately 600 for DPA1; and 400 to 480 for DPB1. Four to six DR-DQ haplotypes were handled as single units for association and clustering, since linkage in the cohort was strong. An early release that covered about 600 HLA-typed donors contained around 300 gigabases of sequencing data and 85 million to 100 million unique TCR sequences. A later analysis re-examined previously published TCR beta repertoires from around 670 donors and added high-resolution HLA genotyping to investigate patterns of TCR occurrence. Donor age, sex, ethnicity and CMV serostatus were compiled together with the repertoire data. On average, around 200,000 unique TCR beta nucleotide sequences were sequenced per donor among roughly 430 genotyped donors of the cohort, with 15% to 20% of those sequences being non-productive. Along with the approximately 700-subject first cohort, a separate validation cohort of over a hundred different subjects was used. An earlier analysis of roughly 600 of the donors used high-throughput TCR beta sequencing to judge whether each TCR beta V gene segment behaved as functional or pseudogenic. Study-level results and caveats: A later genetic analysis associated a missense DCLRE1C variant with V-gene and J-gene trimming of TCR beta chains, and an independent cohort replicated the association. According to a later analysis, parvovirus B19, influenza, CMV and Epstein-Barr virus appeared linked to several top co-occurrence clusters. The authors suggested that the approach could potentially be extended to other disease states and immunological phenotypes. At a false discovery rate of 0.05, a later analysis linked roughly 17,000 TCR beta sequences to specific HLA alleles. Linkage disequilibrium might explain the correlated functional status among segregating V segments, but an unknown experimental factor could not be excluded. Approximately 18 rarely observed V segments, including chromosome 9 orphons, were excluded from the earlier analysis of approximately 600 of the donors because counts were too low. In this cohort, only TCR beta chains were sequenced, and detectable features were limited by the absence of alpha or paired-chain data. Compared with equally common non-associated chains, HLA-associated TCR beta chains in a later analysis were more clonally expanded and had lower generation probabilities. Broadly in line with IMGT annotations, most TCR beta V segments showed up in productive rearrangements about 90% or about 30% of the time in an earlier analysis of several hundred of the donors. Because some donors lacked HLA typing at each locus, the association tests relied only on the typed subset. The classifier was reported to diagnose cytomegalovirus status with high specificity and sensitivity in both the original cohort and the validation cohort. A further reported finding was that TCR beta sequences accurately predicted the HLA-A and HLA-B alleles for most subjects in the first cohort. According to a later analysis, most CMV-associated TCR beta chains appeared to be HLA-restricted, and the HLA associations seemed to be driven largely by CMV exposure. Because the 87-base-pair reads could not distinguish some IMGT-functional V segments, including TRBV6-2 and TRBV6-3, those segments were excluded. According to a later genetic analysis, donors in an Asian-associated ancestry cluster had fewer N-insertions in productive TCRs than the roughly 670-donor mean. In a later analysis, TCR association rates were found to vary across HLA loci, with the most associated TCRs seen for DRB1 alleles and the fewest for HLA-C alleles. Strong co-occurrence of HLA alleles, especially DR and DQ, made assigning TCR associations to individual alleles difficult. A cluster of highly shared sequence variants was judged likely to be a technical artifact of the sequencing pipeline. Most TCR sequences were seen in very few donors, while some public TCRs were found in many individuals. For the cohort, immune exposure information was limited to CMV serostatus. Three of the identified cytomegalovirus-associated TCR beta chains were confirmed in vitro to be specific for cytomegalovirus antigens. A total of about 150 TCR beta chains were listed by the study as associated with cytomegalovirus. Roughly uniform sequencing depth across donors was assumed in presence/absence analyses, although this assumption may not hold.

Counted from cysteine to phenylalanine, this CDR3 has 15 amino acids. Just the 45-base CDR3 DNA is kept, in frame starting at base 1. V is reduced by 0 bases and J by 0 bases, leaving a spacing of 7 bases between them. For CDR1 and CDR2, the germline V gene (reference sequence) lists SGHNT and YYREEE. In total, roughly 670 healthy bone marrow donors made up the cohort. At the time of sampling, all cohort members were nominally healthy, though unrecorded immune exposures were likely present. The donor tested CMV seronegative and was one of the 352 seronegative cohort members. Each donor provided a peripheral blood sample, and peripheral blood mononuclear cells were used for TCR beta sequencing. The Qiagen DNeasy Blood Extraction Kit was used to extract genomic DNA from the blood cell samples.

The chain employs TRBV5-4 and TRBJ2-1; too little of a D gene remains to name it. This clonotype was obtained from a boy under 10 years old in good health and CMV-seronegative. The specimen sequenced was PBMCs. The CDR3 sequence is CASSLGSSSYNEQFF. The sequenced DNA: TGTGCCAGCAGCTTGGGGTCTAGCTCCTACAATGAGCAGTTCTTC.